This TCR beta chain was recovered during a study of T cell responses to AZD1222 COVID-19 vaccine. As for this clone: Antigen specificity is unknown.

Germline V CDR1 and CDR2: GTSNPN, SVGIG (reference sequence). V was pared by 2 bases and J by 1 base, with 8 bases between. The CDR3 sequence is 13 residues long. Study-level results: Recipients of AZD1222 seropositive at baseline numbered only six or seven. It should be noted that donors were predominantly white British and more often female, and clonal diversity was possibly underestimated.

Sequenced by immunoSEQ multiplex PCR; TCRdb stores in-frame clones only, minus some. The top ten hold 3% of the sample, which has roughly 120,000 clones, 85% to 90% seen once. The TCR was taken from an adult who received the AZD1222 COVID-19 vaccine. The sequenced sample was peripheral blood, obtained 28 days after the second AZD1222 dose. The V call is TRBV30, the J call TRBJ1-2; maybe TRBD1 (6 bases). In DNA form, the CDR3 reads TGTGCCTGGAGTCGCAGGGGTAACTATGGCTACACCTTC. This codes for CAWSRRGNYGYTF.